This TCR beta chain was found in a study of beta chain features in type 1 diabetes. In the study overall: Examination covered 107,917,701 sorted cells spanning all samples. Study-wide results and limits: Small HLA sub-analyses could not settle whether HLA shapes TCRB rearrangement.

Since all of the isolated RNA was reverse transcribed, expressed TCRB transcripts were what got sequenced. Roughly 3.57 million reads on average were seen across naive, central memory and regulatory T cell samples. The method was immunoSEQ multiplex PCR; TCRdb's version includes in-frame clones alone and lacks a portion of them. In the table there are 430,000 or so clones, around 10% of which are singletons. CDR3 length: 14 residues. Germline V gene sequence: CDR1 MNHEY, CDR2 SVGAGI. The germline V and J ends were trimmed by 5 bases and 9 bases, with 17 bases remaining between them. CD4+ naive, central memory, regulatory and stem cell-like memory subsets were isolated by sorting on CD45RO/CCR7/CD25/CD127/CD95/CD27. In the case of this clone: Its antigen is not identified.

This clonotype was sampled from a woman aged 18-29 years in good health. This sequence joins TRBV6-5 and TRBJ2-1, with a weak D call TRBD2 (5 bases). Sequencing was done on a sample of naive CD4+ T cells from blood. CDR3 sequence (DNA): TGTGCCAGCAGTGAAGTGGGAGTAATCGGTGAGCAGTTCTTC. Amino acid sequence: CASSEVGVIGEQFF.